The sample holds many counts of the clone carrying this TCR beta chain. The antigen is undetermined. The sample belongs to a study of identical twins. Findings and limits, study-wide: Cord blood's abundant beta clonotypes had fewer insertions, unlike memory repertoires.

After template switching added a universal primer site, the resulting cDNA carried unique molecular identifiers. Each CDR3 protein is one row after TCRdb ran MiXCR on the 5' RACE reads. Of approximately 140,000 distinct CDR3 sequences detected, approximately 3.5% appear once; the ten largest clones hold 7% to 10%. Per germline, CDR1 SGDLS and CDR2 YYNGEE. The CDR3 spans 14 residues. V dropped 0 bases and J dropped 5 bases, with 10 bases sitting between them. Healthy Caucasians alone served as donors. This chain connects TRBV9 to TRBJ2-3; unclear D gene. This sequence originates from a man aged 18 to 29 in good health. The sequenced sample was memory T cells sorted from blood. The DNA of the CDR3 is TGTGCCAGCAGCGTAGTTACCGGAGTAGATACGCAGTATTTT. Amino acids: CASSVVTGVDTQYF.